These T cell receptor beta chains were read from a single sample in a study of T cell changes during pregnancy in multiple sclerosis. The repertoire was sequenced with immunoSEQ multiplex PCR; TCRdb's copy has only in-frame clones and lacks some. The table lists tens of thousands of clones, around nine tenths of them singletons. The specimen was CD4+ T cells from peripheral blood mononuclear cells, collected in the second trimester of pregnancy. These receptors were obtained from a female donor with multiple sclerosis, enrolled in a pregnancy study. Each CDR3 is given with its conserved first and last residue. D genes are given only for firm matches. Only some rows state a clone size, as once, few, many or a class for expanded clones.

V gene: TRBV18; D gene: NA; clone size: NA; J gene: TRBJ1-2; CDR3 protein: CASSPTSGFMYTF; CDR3 DNA: TGTGCCAGCTCACCAACCTCCGGTTTTATGTACACCTTC
V gene: TRBV12-2; D gene: NA; clone size: NA; J gene: TRBJ2-2; CDR3 protein: CASRLAPGQGLNTGELFF; CDR3 DNA: TGTGCAAGTCGCTTAGCGCCCGGACAGGGTTTGAACACCGGGGAGCTGTTTTTT
V gene: TRBV5-1; D gene: TRBD1; clone size: NA; J gene: TRBJ1-1; CDR3 protein: CASSPDRGLPEAFF; CDR3 DNA: TGCGCCAGCAGCCCGGACAGGGGTCTACCTGAAGCTTTCTTT
V gene: TRBV5-1; D gene: NA; clone size: NA; J gene: TRBJ1-5; CDR3 protein: CASSFLYSQPQHF; CDR3 DNA: TGCGCCAGCAGCTTTCTATACAGTCAGCCCCAGCATTTT
V gene: TRBV7-8; D gene: TRBD2; clone size: once; J gene: TRBJ2-7; CDR3 protein: CASSVTGTSGEQYF; CDR3 DNA: TGTGCCAGCAGCGTTACCGGGACTAGTGGCGAGCAGTACTTC
V gene: TRBV5-1; D gene: TRBD1; clone size: once; J gene: TRBJ2-4; CDR3 protein: CASSQGRGPDIQYF; CDR3 DNA: TGCGCCAGCAGCCAAGGAAGGGGGCCGGACATTCAGTACTTC
V gene: TRBV2; D gene: NA; clone size: NA; J gene: TRBJ1-5; CDR3 protein: CASSEEVQGPQPQHF; CDR3 DNA: TGTGCCAGCAGTGAAGAGGTACAGGGCCCTCAGCCCCAGCATTTT
V gene: TRBV29-1; D gene: TRBD1; clone size: few; J gene: TRBJ2-7; CDR3 protein: CSAGTGGYEQYF; CDR3 DNA: TGCAGCGCCGGGACAGGGGGCTACGAGCAGTACTTC
V gene: TRBV7-6; D gene: NA; clone size: NA; J gene: TRBJ1-4; CDR3 protein: CASSLTGSDNEKLFF; CDR3 DNA: TGTGCCAGCAGCCTAACCGGGTCAGATAATGAAAAACTGTTTTTT
V gene: TRBV5-1; D gene: NA; clone size: NA; J gene: TRBJ1-5; CDR3 protein: CASSLTGYSNQPQHF; CDR3 DNA: TGCGCCAGCAGCTTGACGGGGTATAGCAATCAGCCCCAGCATTTT
V gene: TRBV29-1; D gene: NA; clone size: NA; J gene: TRBJ1-1; CDR3 protein: CSVESGTEAFF; CDR3 DNA: TGCAGCGTTGAGAGCGGCACTGAAGCTTTCTTT
V gene: TRBV28; D gene: NA; clone size: NA; J gene: TRBJ1-2; CDR3 protein: CASSFGGRGYTF; CDR3 DNA: TGTGCCAGCAGTTTTGGGGGCAGGGGCTACACCTTC
V gene: TRBV7-2; D gene: TRBD2; clone size: NA; J gene: TRBJ2-1; CDR3 protein: CASSLVPGGGNYNEQFF; CDR3 DNA: TGTGCCAGCAGCTTAGTTCCCGGCGGGGGAAACTACAATGAGCAGTTCTTC
V gene: TRBV15; D gene: TRBD1; clone size: once; J gene: TRBJ2-7; CDR3 protein: CATSRDFPGQGLEQYF; CDR3 DNA: TGTGCCACCAGCAGAGATTTCCCGGGACAGGGCCTCGAGCAGTACTTC
V gene: TRBV2; D gene: NA; clone size: NA; J gene: TRBJ1-1; CDR3 protein: CASSGRTVNTEAFF; CDR3 DNA: TGTGCCAGCAGTGGAAGGACAGTGAACACTGAAGCTTTCTTT
V gene: TRBV7-2; D gene: TRBD2; clone size: NA; J gene: TRBJ2-1; CDR3 protein: CASSPRLKGREGNNEQFF; CDR3 DNA: TGTGCCAGCAGCCCCAGATTAAAGGGGCGGGAGGGTAACAATGAGCAGTTCTTC
V gene: TRBV2; D gene: NA; clone size: NA; J gene: TRBJ1-1; CDR3 protein: CAVRGNTEAFF; CDR3 DNA: TGTGCAGTTAGGGGGAACACTGAAGCTTTCTTT
V gene: TRBV5-1; D gene: TRBD2; clone size: once; J gene: TRBJ2-1; CDR3 protein: CASSQLASSDNEQFF; CDR3 DNA: TGCGCCAGCAGCCAACTAGCGTCAAGCGACAATGAGCAGTTCTTC
V gene: TRBV4-3; D gene: TRBD2; clone size: NA; J gene: TRBJ2-3; CDR3 protein: CASSQEPAGGTDTQYF; CDR3 DNA: TGCGCCAGCAGCCAAGAACCAGCGGGGGGCACAGATACGCAGTATTTT
V gene: TRBV4-1; D gene: NA; clone size: NA; J gene: TRBJ2-4; CDR3 protein: CASSQDYGENIQYF; CDR3 DNA: TGCGCCAGCAGCCAAGATTACGGGGAAAACATTCAGTACTTC
V gene: TRBV1; D gene: NA; clone size: NA; J gene: TRBJ2-1; CDR3 protein: CTSSPDSYNEQFF; CDR3 DNA: TGCACCAGCAGCCCCGACTCTTACAATGAGCAGTTCTTC
V gene: TRBV7-9; D gene: TRBD1; clone size: NA; J gene: TRBJ2-1; CDR3 protein: CASSLGDRDTYNEQFF; CDR3 DNA: TGTGCCAGCAGCTTAGGCGACAGGGATACCTACAATGAGCAGTTCTTC
V gene: TRBV11-3; D gene: NA; clone size: NA; J gene: TRBJ2-7; CDR3 protein: CASTPPGVMDEQYF; CDR3 DNA: TGTGCCAGCACCCCCCCCGGGGTCATGGACGAGCAGTACTTC
V gene: TRBV5-6; D gene: NA; clone size: NA; J gene: TRBJ1-2; CDR3 protein: CASSPGENYGYTF; CDR3 DNA: TGTGCCAGCAGCCCTGGTGAGAACTATGGCTACACCTTC
V gene: TRBV6-1; D gene: TRBD1; clone size: NA; J gene: TRBJ1-6; CDR3 protein: CASRRTGKLNSPLHF; CDR3 DNA: TGTGCCAGCAGGCGGACAGGGAAACTTAATTCACCCCTCCACTTT
V gene: TRBV28; D gene: NA; clone size: NA; J gene: TRBJ2-6; CDR3 protein: CASSPQGSGANVLTF; CDR3 DNA: TGTGCCAGCAGTCCTCAGGGTTCTGGGGCCAACGTCCTGACTTTC
V gene: TRBV5-1; D gene: TRBD2; clone size: NA; J gene: TRBJ2-5; CDR3 protein: CASAARGAETQYF; CDR3 DNA: TGCGCCAGCGCGGCGCGGGGGGCAGAGACCCAGTACTTC
V gene: TRBV29-1; D gene: NA; clone size: NA; J gene: TRBJ1-5; CDR3 protein: CSVGQGLGQPQHF; CDR3 DNA: TGCAGCGTTGGGCAGGGGCTTGGTCAGCCCCAGCATTTT
V gene: TRBV5-1; D gene: NA; clone size: NA; J gene: TRBJ1-1; CDR3 protein: CASSLDVRGEAFF; CDR3 DNA: TGCGCCAGCAGCTTGGATGTCAGGGGAGAAGCTTTCTTT
V gene: TRBV11-2; D gene: NA; clone size: NA; J gene: TRBJ2-1; CDR3 protein: CASRDSLVSSYNEQFF; CDR3 DNA: TGTGCCAGCAGAGACAGCCTAGTGAGCTCCTACAATGAGCAGTTCTTC
V gene: TRBV6-5; D gene: TRBD2; clone size: NA; J gene: TRBJ2-7; CDR3 protein: CASSVSAGGLYEQYF; CDR3 DNA: TGTGCCAGCAGTGTCTCGGCGGGGGGGCTGTACGAGCAGTACTTC
V gene: TRBV29-1; D gene: NA; clone size: NA; J gene: TRBJ1-2; CDR3 protein: CSVARGDWGGYTF; CDR3 DNA: TGCAGCGTTGCTCGGGGGGACTGGGGTGGCTACACCTTC
V gene: TRBV4-3; D gene: TRBD2; clone size: NA; J gene: TRBJ2-2; CDR3 protein: CASSQELAGGHTGELFF; CDR3 DNA: TGCGCCAGCAGCCAAGAGTTAGCGGGGGGGCACACCGGGGAGCTGTTTTTT
V gene: TRBV11-3; D gene: TRBD1; clone size: NA; J gene: TRBJ2-1; CDR3 protein: CASSLVLRGQGFYNEQFF; CDR3 DNA: TGTGCCAGCAGCTTAGTATTGCGAGGACAGGGGTTCTACAATGAGCAGTTCTTC
V gene: TRBV28; D gene: NA; clone size: NA; J gene: TRBJ1-3; CDR3 protein: CASSFRGNTIYF; CDR3 DNA: TGTGCCAGCAGTTTTCGAGGGAACACCATATATTTT
V gene: TRBV6-4; D gene: NA; clone size: NA; J gene: TRBJ1-1; CDR3 protein: CASSDSTQGNTEAFF; CDR3 DNA: TGTGCCAGCAGTGACTCGACACAGGGGAACACTGAAGCTTTCTTT
V gene: TRBV15; D gene: NA; clone size: once; J gene: TRBJ2-5; CDR3 protein: CATSRVGETQYF; CDR3 DNA: TGTGCCACCAGCAGAGTCGGAGAAACCCAGTACTTC
V gene: TRBV10-3; D gene: TRBD1; clone size: NA; J gene: TRBJ1-5; CDR3 protein: CAISEGQGSTNQPQHF; CDR3 DNA: TGTGCCATCAGTGAAGGACAGGGTTCCACAAATCAGCCCCAGCATTTT